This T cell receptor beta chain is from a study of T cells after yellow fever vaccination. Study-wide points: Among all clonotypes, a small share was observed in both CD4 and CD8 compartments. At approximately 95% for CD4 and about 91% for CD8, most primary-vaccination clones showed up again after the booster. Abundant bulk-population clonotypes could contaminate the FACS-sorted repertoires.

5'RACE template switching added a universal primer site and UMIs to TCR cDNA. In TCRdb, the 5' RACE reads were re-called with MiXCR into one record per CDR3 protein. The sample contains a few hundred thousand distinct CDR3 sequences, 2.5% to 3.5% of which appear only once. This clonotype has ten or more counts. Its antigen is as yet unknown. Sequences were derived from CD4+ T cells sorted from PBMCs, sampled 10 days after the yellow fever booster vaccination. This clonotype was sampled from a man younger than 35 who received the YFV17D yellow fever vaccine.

The CDR3 is CASSYDSNEKLFF. The DNA for the CDR3 is TGTGCCAGCAGTTACGATTCTAATGAAAAACTGTTTTTT. The rearrangement joins TRBV6-5 to TRBJ1-4, with D unresolved. There are 13 residues in the CDR3. Per the germline V gene, CDR1 is MNHEY and CDR2 is SVGAGI. V was shortened by 2 bases and J by 3 bases, with 4 bases between the two germline ends.